A single sample gave rise to the 25 T cell receptor beta chains below, sequenced in a study of shared clonotypes between healthy human individuals. Naive CD8 cells comprised CD45RO-negative, CCR7-positively selected cells, excluding terminally differentiated effector memory CD45RA+ cells. The table came from immunoSEQ multiplex PCR; TCRdb's copy has only in-frame clones and leaves some out. The sample shows some 2.1 million clones, about 94% of them seen only once. The specimen sequenced was naive CD8+ T cells from PBMCs. Every receptor here comes from a man younger than 30 in good health. Some clones in this sample may be carry-over from other donors' samples.

The V and J genes are TRBV15 and TRBJ2-7; TRBD1 aligns across 8 bases. Trimming at V came to 0 bases and at J to 5 bases, leaving 6 bases not matched to a gene. The length of the CDR3 is 15 residues. Germline CDR1 and CDR2: LNHNV and YYDKDF (reference sequence). This CDR3 reads CATSRELDRDNEQYF. The CDR3 DNA reads TGTGCCACCAGCAGAGAACTGGACAGGGACAACGAGCAGTACTTC.

V usage is TRBV27 and J usage is TRBJ2-1, with D possibly being TRBD2 (5 bases). This CDR3 has 11 amino acids. Germline lookup yields CDR1 MNHEY and CDR2 SMNVEV (reference sequence). Trimming stripped 3 bases from V and 11 bases from J, with 8 bases between. CDR3 sequence reads: CASSFGSKQFF. In DNA, the CDR3 is TGTGCCAGCAGTTTTGGGAGCAAGCAGTTCTTC.

The rearrangement joins TRBV7-9 to TRBJ2-3; D possibly corresponds to TRBD2 (5 bases). The length of the CDR3 is 14 residues. Germline CDR1 and CDR2: SEHNR and FQNEAQ (reference sequence). V dropped 3 bases and J dropped 7 bases, with 14 bases sitting between them. The CDR3 region is CASSLERSGYTQYF. Here the CDR3 DNA reads TGTGCCAGCAGCTTGGAGCGGTCGGGCTATACGCAGTATTTT.

J is TRBJ2-7 and V is TRBV6-1; 9 nucleotides agree with TRBD2. The germline CDR1 and CDR2 sequences are MNHNS and SASEGT. The length of the CDR3 is 13 residues. V trimming: 8 bases; J trimming: 4 bases; junction bases outside the gene matches: 6. In DNA, the CDR3 is TGTGCCAGCGGGGAGCGGGGGGCGTACGAGCAGTACTTC. Its protein is CASGERGAYEQYF.

The rearrangement uses TRBV10-3 and TRBJ2-1; D not resolved. Trimming took 4 bases from V and 10 from J, leaving 14 bases between them. In germline, CDR1 is ENHRY, CDR2 SYGVKD. CDR3 length: 13 amino acids. CDR3 amino acids: CAISVTIGAEQFF. The CDR3 DNA reads TGTGCCATCAGTGTAACTATAGGAGCAGAGCAGTTCTTC.

The V and J genes are TRBV30 and TRBJ2-7; TRBD1 matches 9 bases. J was trimmed by 2 bases and V by 2 bases; bases with no gene match: 19. The CDR3 runs 19 residues. Germline V gene data show CDR1 as GTSNPN and CDR2 as SVGIG (reference sequence). CDR3 in DNA: TGTGCCTGGAGTCCCATGCCCGGGACAGGGTGGAGTGGGGCCTACGAGCAGTACTTC. The encoded protein is CAWSPMPGTGWSGAYEQYF.

The V call is TRBV5-5, the J call TRBJ1-2; D not resolved. This CDR3 region has 14 residues. Trimming took off 2 bases at V and 2 bases at J, with 10 bases between the two ends. The germline V gene encodes CDR1 SGHKS and CDR2 YYEKEE (reference sequence). The CDR3 region is CASSFLIGNYGYTF. CDR3 DNA sequence: TGTGCCAGCAGCTTTCTCATAGGGAACTATGGCTACACCTTC.

V is TRBV6-4 and J is TRBJ2-1; 8 nucleotides align to TRBD2. V lost 3 bases and J lost 9; bases outside the gene matches: 10. Germline V gene lookup returns CDR1 MRHNA and CDR2 SNTAGT. The CDR3 spans 15 residues. CDR3 region: CASSEGTRSSTEQFF. The CDR3 nucleotides are TGTGCCAGCAGTGAGGGGACTAGGAGTTCCACTGAGCAGTTCTTC.

This clone was counted once. The V and J genes are TRBV2 and TRBJ2-7, with 9 positions matching TRBD2. Germline CDR1 SNHLY, CDR2 FYNNEI. The ends lost 11 bases at V and 6 bases at J; junction bases unmatched: 8. This CDR3 spans 12 amino acids. In nucleotides, the CDR3 is TGTGCCGGGAGACTAGCGGTTGGCGAGCAGTACTTC. It specifies CAGRLAVGEQYF.

This chain links TRBV11-2 with TRBJ2-1; TRBD2 aligns across 7 bases. V shed 1 base and J 1 base; nucleotides not matched to a gene: 10. The CDR3 consists of 18 residues. Germline CDR1 reads SGHAT; CDR2 reads FQNNGV. The CDR3 protein is CASSLVAGGRGSYNEQFF. CDR3 coding DNA: TGTGCCAGCAGCTTAGTTGCCGGCGGGAGAGGTTCCTACAATGAGCAGTTCTTC.

A word on this clone: Other DNA sequences in the same sample also yield this CDR3. The chain combines TRBV5-4 with TRBJ1-3; a weak D match, TRBD1 (5 bases). Trimming shortened V by 0 bases and J by 0 bases, and 7 bases separated the two germline ends. The CDR3 extends over 15 amino acids. From germline, CDR1 is SGHNT and CDR2 YYREEE (reference sequence). In nucleotides, the CDR3 is TGTGCCAGCAGCTTGGACAGGAGCTCTGGAAACACCATATATTTT. Amino acid sequence: CASSLDRSSGNTIYF. Using reference TRBV5-4 and TRBJ1-3 for the parts outside the CDR3, the full variable domain is ETGVTQSPTHLIKTRGQQVTLRCSSQSGHNTVSWYQQALGQGPQFIFQYYREEENGRGNFPPRFSGLQFPNYSSELNVNALELDDSALYLCASSLDRSSGNTIYFGEGSWLTVV.

The V and J genes are TRBV27 and TRBJ2-7, with D possibly matching TRBD1 (6 bases). The CDR3 has 13 amino acids. CDR1 and CDR2 from the germline V gene are MNHEY and SMNVEV (reference sequence). Trimming took off 5 bases at V and 5 bases at J, with 13 bases between the two ends. In DNA form, the CDR3 reads TGTGCCAGCAGTGAACGGGACATCCACGAGCAGTACTTC. Its protein is CASSERDIHEQYF.

The chain employs TRBV7-9 and TRBJ1-1; D is unresolved. The CDR3 length is 14 residues. Germline assignment: CDR1 SEHNR and CDR2 FQNEAQ (reference sequence). Trimming pared 6 bases from V and 5 bases from J, leaving 16 bases between. The CDR3 region is CASSQPGLGTEAFF. CDR3 nucleotide sequence: TGTGCCAGCAGTCAACCGGGCTTGGGTACTGAAGCTTTCTTT.

V usage is TRBV27 and J usage is TRBJ2-5; TRBD1 matches 8 bases. Germline loops: CDR1 MNHEY, CDR2 SMNVEV (reference sequence). Germline trimming cut 5 bases from V and 5 bases from J; bases unmatched to any gene: 10. The CDR3 sequence is 15 residues long. The CDR3 region has the DNA TGTGCCAGCAGTCCCACGCAGGGGGCGGGTGAGACCCAGTACTTC. It specifies CASSPTQGAGETQYF.

The chain has TRBV5-5 and TRBJ2-7, with D possibly TRBD2 on 5 matching bases. Germline CDR1 is SGHKS and CDR2 is YYEKEE (reference sequence). The CDR3 length is 14 residues. The germline V and J ends were trimmed by 4 bases and 2 bases, with 13 bases remaining between them. The CDR3, as DNA: TGTGCCAGCAGCACCGACTATGCGGCCTACGAGCAGTACTTC. Its translation is CASSTDYAAYEQYF.

The chain uses TRBV27 and TRBJ2-7, with 8 bases lining up with TRBD2. CDR1 and CDR2 (germline): MNHEY, SMNVEV (reference sequence). This CDR3 is 12 amino acids long. V shed 8 bases, J shed 5 bases, and the junction held 5 bases outside the gene matches. The CDR3 sequence is CASAGTRDEQYF. Here the CDR3 DNA reads TGTGCCAGCGCCGGGACTAGGGACGAGCAGTACTTC.

This chain links TRBV2 with TRBJ2-2; D perhaps matches TRBD2 (6 bases). The germline V gene has CDR1 SNHLY and CDR2 FYNNEI. V dropped 2 bases and J dropped 1 base, with 11 bases sitting between them. This CDR3 is built from 16 residues. This chain's CDR3 is CASSEYGGENTGELFF. The CDR3 bases are TGTGCCAGCAGTGAATACGGGGGTGAGAACACCGGGGAGCTGTTTTTT.

The rearrangement joins TRBV30 to TRBJ2-1; 8 positions match TRBD1. This CDR3 contains 13 residues. Germline V gives CDR1 GTSNPN, CDR2 SVGIG (reference sequence). J was trimmed by 6 bases and V by 6 bases; bases with no gene match: 7. CDR3 coding DNA: TGTGCCTGTACAGGGGGAGGTGGCAATGAGCAGTTCTTC. Protein sequence: CACTGGGGNEQFF.

The chain carries TRBV12-5 and TRBJ2-3, with D uncertain. The V end lost 1 base, the J end lost 6 bases, and 14 bases lay between the germline ends. Germline CDR1 reads LGHNT; CDR2 reads FRNRAP. The CDR3 runs to 15 residues. The CDR3 DNA reads as TGTGCTAGTGGTTTGGAGAACTCCCTCCCGGATACGCAGTATTTT. Amino acid sequence: CASGLENSLPDTQYF. The variable domain in full, with the rest retrieved from reference TRBV12-5 and TRBJ2-3, is DARVTQTPRHKVTEMGQEVTMRCQPILGHNTVFWYRQTMMQGLELLAYFRNRAPLDDSGMPKDRFSAEMPDATLATLKIQPSEPRDSAVYFCASGLENSLPDTQYFGPGTRLTVL.

The genes are TRBV7-3 and TRBJ2-2; D unresolved. The CDR3 contains 13 residues. V gave up 2 bases and J gave up 6 bases, with 7 bases separating them. The germline CDR1 and CDR2 sequences are SGHTA and FQGTGA. The CDR3 sequence: CASSLDNAGELFF. CDR3 DNA: TGTGCCAGCAGCTTAGACAATGCCGGGGAGCTGTTTTTT.

The J gene is TRBJ2-7, the V gene TRBV5-1; D is perhaps TRBD1 (6 bases). The CDR3 covers 15 residues. The V end lost 2 bases, the J end lost 0 bases, and 12 bases lay between the germline ends. The germline gives CDR1 SGHRS, CDR2 YFSETQ. The CDR3 is CASSFDRLFSYEQYF. DNA for the CDR3: TGCGCCAGCAGCTTCGACAGGCTATTCTCCTACGAGCAGTACTTC.

V and J are TRBV27 and TRBJ2-3; D is uncertain. The CDR3 runs to 13 residues. CDR1 and CDR2 (germline): MNHEY, SMNVEV (reference sequence). Trimming stripped 8 bases from V and 0 bases from J, with 9 bases between. CDR3 in amino acids: CASCPDSTDTQYF. The DNA for the CDR3 is TGTGCCAGCTGCCCAGATAGCACAGATACGCAGTATTTT.

On this clone: The identical CDR3 is also encoded by other nucleotide sequences in the sample. V is TRBV5-1 and J is TRBJ1-1, with D unclear. Trimming took 0 bases from V and 1 from J, leaving 7 bases between them. This CDR3 has 14 residues. Germline loops: CDR1 SGHRS, CDR2 YFSETQ. The CDR3: CASSLVSRNTEAFF. Here the CDR3 DNA reads TGCGCCAGCAGCTTGGTTTCAAGGAACACTGAAGCTTTCTTT.

This chain joins TRBV27 and TRBJ2-2; 9 bases align to TRBD2. CDR3 length: 17 residues. Germline lookup yields CDR1 MNHEY and CDR2 SMNVEV (reference sequence). With V trimmed by 3 bases and J by 5 bases, 10 bases remained unmatched. CDR3 region: CASSFWEASGITGELFF. The CDR3 DNA sequence: TGTGCCAGCAGTTTTTGGGAGGCTAGCGGGATTACCGGGGAGCTGTTTTTT.

The chain couples TRBV7-2 to TRBJ1-2; D is possibly TRBD1 (5 bases). This CDR3 is 15 amino acids long. Trimming shortened V by 4 bases and J by 2 bases, and 14 bases separated the two germline ends. CDR1 is SGHTA and CDR2 is FQGNSA in the germline V gene. CDR3 DNA: TGTGCCAGCAGCTACGGGCCAGGGACGAACTATGGCTACACCTTC. It codes for CASSYGPGTNYGYTF.